One and the same sample provided the 5 T cell receptor beta chains below, sequenced in a study of T cell responses to AZD1222 COVID-19 vaccine. TCRdb's copy holds only in-frame clones and misses some; the assay was immunoSEQ multiplex PCR. Among approximately 120,000 clones listed, more than 70% were seen once. Specimen: peripheral blood, collected on day 0 of AZD1222 vaccination. The receptor source for this set is an adult in good health.

The chain has TRBV6-5 and TRBJ2-7; TRBD1 is a possible D gene (6 bases). Between the trimmed V and J ends, which lost 6 bases and 0 bases, there was a span of 15 bases. The CDR3 has 15 amino acids. The germline V gene encodes CDR1 MNHEY and CDR2 SVGAGI. The CDR3 here is CASSQTTGSSYEQYF. CDR3 DNA: TGTGCCAGCAGCCAGACCACAGGGAGCTCCTACGAGCAGTACTTC.

The rearrangement links TRBV28 to TRBJ2-7; possible D gene TRBD2, 6 bases. The length of the CDR3 is 14 residues. Trimming took 5 bases from V and 1 from J, leaving 12 bases between them. Germline CDR1 MDHEN, CDR2 SYDVKM. The CDR3 loop is CASSLGGVSYEQYF. CDR3 DNA: TGTGCCAGCAGTCTCGGGGGTGTATCCTACGAGCAGTACTTC.

The chain combines TRBV9 with TRBJ2-2; 8 nucleotides align to TRBD1. Germline V gene lookup returns CDR1 SGDLS and CDR2 YYNGEE. CDR3 length: 16 amino acids. V was pared by 0 bases and J by 2 bases, with 3 bases of the junction left unmatched. CDR3 protein: CASSVGTGGNTGELFF. The CDR3 DNA reads TGTGCCAGCAGCGTAGGAACAGGGGGAAACACCGGGGAGCTGTTTTTT.

The chain couples TRBV18 to TRBJ2-7, with 15 bases matching TRBD2. CDR3 length equals 18 residues. Germline V gene lookup returns CDR1 KGHSH and CDR2 LQKENI. With V trimmed by 3 bases and J by 0 bases, 6 bases remained unmatched. CDR3: CASSPGLAGGPDSYEQYF. The CDR3 DNA follows: TGTGCCAGCTCACCGGGACTAGCGGGAGGCCCTGACTCCTACGAGCAGTACTTC.

The chain joins TRBV2 to TRBJ1-2; 7 bases align to TRBD1. The germline CDR1 and CDR2 sequences are SNHLY and FYNNEI. The CDR3 spans 14 residues. V shed 5 bases, J shed 4 bases, and the junction held 7 bases outside the gene matches. This chain's CDR3 is CASSLWDSPYGYTF. The CDR3 bases are TGTGCCAGCAGTCTGTGGGACAGCCCCTATGGCTACACCTTC.